The present T cell receptor (beta chain) was sequenced within a study of blood T cell repertoires in COVID-19. Looking at the study overall: Collection of acute and convalescent COVID-19 samples took place in the United States, Italy and Spain.

How the authors handled the data: It was from reference gene primer amplification that nucleated cell counts were estimated. Only in-frame clones appear in the TCRdb table, and some are missing; sequencing was by immunoSEQ multiplex PCR. That table furnishes V, J and clone size, whereas the DNA furnished D and trimming. Seen here are about 53,000 clones, 77% observed once, and the top ten hold about 39%. The specimen sequenced was peripheral blood. This TCR was sampled from a man between 65 and 80 years old with active or convalescent COVID-19.

The CDR3 DNA reads TGTGCCAGTATTTCAACAGGGGTAGGGAATCAGCCCCAGCATTTT. Residues: CASISTGVGNQPQHF. J is TRBJ1-5 and V is TRBV19; 7 nucleotides agree with TRBD1. This CDR3 region has 15 residues. The ends lost 7 bases at V and 4 bases at J; junction bases unmatched: 10. Germline V gene sequence: CDR1 LNHDA, CDR2 SQIVND (reference sequence).